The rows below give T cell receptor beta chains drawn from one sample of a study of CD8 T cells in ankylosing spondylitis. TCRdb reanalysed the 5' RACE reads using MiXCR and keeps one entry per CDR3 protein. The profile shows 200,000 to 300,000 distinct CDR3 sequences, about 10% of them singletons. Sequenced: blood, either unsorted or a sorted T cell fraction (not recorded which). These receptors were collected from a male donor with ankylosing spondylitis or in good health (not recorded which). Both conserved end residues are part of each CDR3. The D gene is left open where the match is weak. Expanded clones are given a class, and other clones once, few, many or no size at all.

DNA: TGTGCCAGCAGCTTGGAGGGGCACAATGAGCAGTTCTTC; CDR3: CASSLEGHNEQFF; V: TRBV7-3; D: -; size: many; J: TRBJ2-1
DNA: TGTGCCAGCAGCCCGACTGGGCAGCACTACGAGCAGTACTTC; CDR3: CASSPTGQHYEQYF; V: TRBV6-1; D: -; size: -; J: TRBJ2-7
DNA: TGCAGTGCTAACAGACTAGCGGGAGAGGAGACCCAGTACTTC; CDR3: CSANRLAGEETQYF; V: TRBV20-1; D: TRBD2; size: many; J: TRBJ2-5
DNA: TGTGCCACGGGGGGCAGGCAGAAGGACTATGGCTACACCTTC; CDR3: CATGGRQKDYGYTF; V: TRBV10-3; D: -; size: -; J: TRBJ1-2
DNA: TGTGCCAGCTCACCGTGGTTACAGTCGGACACTGAAGCTTTCTTT; CDR3: CASSPWLQSDTEAFF; V: TRBV18; D: -; size: many; J: TRBJ1-1
DNA: TGCAGTGCTAGAGATCGCGGGGTCATGGAGACCCAGTACTTC; CDR3: CSARDRGVMETQYF; V: TRBV20-1; D: -; size: many; J: TRBJ2-5
DNA: TGCAGTGCTCGACCGAGGCAAGAGACCCAGTACTTC; CDR3: CSARPRQETQYF; V: TRBV20-1; D: -; size: many; J: TRBJ2-5
DNA: TGCAGCGCCATCAGGGAGAACACCGGGGAGCTGTTTTTT; CDR3: CSAIRENTGELFF; V: TRBV29-1; D: -; size: -; J: TRBJ2-2
DNA: TGCAGCGGAGGGTCCTCGAGAAACACCATATATTTT; CDR3: CSGGSSRNTIYF; V: TRBV29-1; D: -; size: many; J: TRBJ1-3
DNA: TGTGCCATCACCCCCTCCCCCACAACGGGACAGAGCTCCTACGAGCAGTACTTC; CDR3: CAITPSPTTGQSSYEQYF; V: TRBV10-3; D: TRBD1; size: many; J: TRBJ2-7
DNA: TGCGCCAGCAGCCCCCGGGGGAACAGGACCAGACAGCCCCAGCATTTT; CDR3: CASSPRGNRTRQPQHF; V: TRBV5-1; D: -; size: many; J: TRBJ1-5
DNA: TGTGCCAGCAGTTTATTCCGAGAGAGTGGTCAGTACTTC; CDR3: CASSLFRESGQYF; V: TRBV27; D: -; size: many; J: TRBJ2-5
DNA: TGTGCCAGCAGTTTACGGCAGCAACTATGCTCCTACGAGCAGTACTTC; CDR3: CASSLRQQLCSYEQYF; V: TRBV12-3/TRBV12-4; D: -; size: -; J: TRBJ2-7
DNA: TGTGCCAGCAGTTTAGAGGCCTCCGGGACAGGGAATTCACCCCTCCACTTT; CDR3: CASSLEASGTGNSPLHF; V: TRBV12-3/TRBV12-4; D: TRBD1; size: many; J: TRBJ1-6
DNA: TGCGCCAGCAGCCTTACGACCGCGAACACTGAAGCTTTCTTT; CDR3: CASSLTTANTEAFF; V: TRBV5-1; D: -; size: many; J: TRBJ1-1
DNA: TGCGCCAGCAGAGTCGGGACAGAATTAGCCTACGAGCAGTACTTC; CDR3: CASRVGTELAYEQYF; V: TRBV5-1; D: TRBD1; size: many; J: TRBJ2-7
DNA: TGCAGCGTAAAGAGCTCCTACAATGAGCAGTTCTTC; CDR3: CSVKSSYNEQFF; V: TRBV29-1; D: -; size: few; J: TRBJ2-1
DNA: TGTGCCAGCAGCTTCCGGACTCCCTCCTACAATGAGCAGTTCTTC; CDR3: CASSFRTPSYNEQFF; V: TRBV7-2; D: -; size: few; J: TRBJ2-1
DNA: TGTGCCAGCAGATATGGGACAGGGTTTCGCCAGCCCCAGCATTTT; CDR3: CASRYGTGFRQPQHF; V: TRBV6-5; D: TRBD1; size: few; J: TRBJ1-5
DNA: TGTGCCAGCAGCCACCAGGCTAGCGGATACACCGGGGAGCTGTTTTTT; CDR3: CASSHQASGYTGELFF; V: TRBV9; D: TRBD2; size: -; J: TRBJ2-2
DNA: TGTGCCAGCAGTTTTAGGGGACACCCGTACAATGAGCAGTTCTTC; CDR3: CASSFRGHPYNEQFF; V: TRBV12-3/TRBV12-4; D: -; size: many; J: TRBJ2-1
DNA: TGCAGTGCTAGAGATCTGCCTCGGCCCCACACCTTC; CDR3: CSARDLPRPHTF; V: TRBV20-1; D: -; size: many; J: TRBJ1-2
DNA: TGTGCCAGCAGATCTAGCGGGAGGGTAAATGAGCAGTTCTTC; CDR3: CASRSSGRVNEQFF; V: TRBV28; D: TRBD2; size: many; J: TRBJ2-1
DNA: TGTGCCAGCAGTGTAACGAGAGCAACTAATGAAAAACTGTTTTTT; CDR3: CASSVTRATNEKLFF; V: TRBV2; D: -; size: few; J: TRBJ1-4
DNA: TGTGCCAGCACAGGGTACACTGAAGCTTTCTTT; CDR3: CASTGYTEAFF; V: TRBV25-1; D: -; size: many; J: TRBJ1-1
DNA: TGTGCCAGCAGACTGACGGGGAGCACAGATACGCAGTATTTT; CDR3: CASRLTGSTDTQYF; V: TRBV6-1; D: -; size: -; J: TRBJ2-3
DNA: TGCAGTGCTAGAGATGGTGGTTCCTACGAGCAGTACTTC; CDR3: CSARDGGSYEQYF; V: TRBV20-1; D: -; size: many; J: TRBJ2-7
DNA: TGTGCCAGCGGGAGGGGCAGCAGCGGCTACACCTTC; CDR3: CASGRGSSGYTF; V: TRBV12-3/TRBV12-4; D: -; size: many; J: TRBJ1-2
DNA: TGCAGTGCCCAGAGAACAGGGGGCTTTATAGATACGCAGTATTTT; CDR3: CSAQRTGGFIDTQYF; V: TRBV20-1; D: TRBD1; size: many; J: TRBJ2-3
DNA: TGCGCCAGCAGTTTGACAGGGGCGAGCTCCTATAATTCACCCCTCCACTTT; CDR3: CASSLTGASSYNSPLHF; V: TRBV5-1; D: TRBD1; size: many; J: TRBJ1-6
DNA: TGCAGCGCCCGACAGGGGGCCGGGGAGCTGTTTTTT; CDR3: CSARQGAGELFF; V: TRBV29-1; D: TRBD1; size: many; J: TRBJ2-2